This T cell receptor beta chain was sequenced for a study of blood T cells in healthy people across ages. In the study overall: Roughly one uniquely barcoded beta molecule per two T cells was captured.

Study-level results: Changes in expanded clonotypes were possibly confounded, as the CMV status of donors was unknown. Unsorted PBMC material precluded a definitive naive versus antigen-experienced comparison.

Notes on this clonotype: The antigen remains undetermined.

CDR1 and CDR2 (germline): SGHKS, YYEKEE (reference sequence). The CDR3 sequence is 15 residues long. V was pared by 1 base and J by 1 base, with 11 bases between. A second PCR, run for about 6 to 11 cycles, used a sample-barcoded 5' primer plus a J-beta primer mix. Every individual sample yielded 2.5 million or more paired-end reads (each containing CDR3). TCRdb ran MiXCR on the 5' RACE reads and lists one entry per CDR3 protein. The data contain 700,000 or so distinct CDR3 sequences, approximately 40% of them singletons. The specimen sequenced was blood. The V gene is TRBV5-5, the J gene TRBJ1-1; no firm D call. The receptor was derived from an elderly man in good health. The CDR3 spells CASSLSHSGNTEAFF. The CDR3, as DNA: TGTGCCAGCAGCTTGTCCCATTCCGGGAACACTGAAGCTTTCTTT.